This is a list of T cell receptor beta chains from one sample in a study of T cells in Graves' hyperthyroidism and ophthalmopathy. In TCRdb, the multiplex PCR reads were re-called with MiXCR into one record per CDR3 protein. The sample has 96,000 or so distinct CDR3 sequences; around 52% are singletons. The sample was blood. These receptors came from a woman aged 40 to 55 with Graves' hyperthyroidism. The CDR3 runs from the conserved cysteine through the conserved F or W. D genes are given only for firm matches. Not every row has a clone size; where given, it reads once, few, many or a size class.

TGTGCCATCGCCGGACAGGGGGCCAACGTCCTGACTTTC	CAIAGQGANVLTF	NA	13	TRBV10-3	many	TRBJ2-6
TGTGCCAGCAGCGCCCTGGGGGGGGACGGGAACACCGGGGAGCTGTTTTTT	CASSALGGDGNTGELFF	TRBD2	17	TRBV9	many	TRBJ2-2
TGCAGCGTTGAAGGGGGCTCTAATGAAAAACTGTTTTTT	CSVEGGSNEKLFF	NA	13	TRBV29-1	few	TRBJ1-4
TGTGCCAGCAACTGGGGACAGGGCGGGACCCAGTACTTC	CASNWGQGGTQYF	TRBD1	13	TRBV7-6	NA	TRBJ2-5
TGTGCCAGCAGCCTGCGCGGGACAGGGGCCCACGAGCAGTACTTC	CASSLRGTGAHEQYF	TRBD1	15	TRBV7-2	many	TRBJ2-7
TGCGCCAGCAGCTTGTGGGTTGAGAAGTGGTACGAGCAGTACTTC	CASSLWVEKWYEQYF	NA	15	TRBV5-1	many	TRBJ2-7
TGTGCCACCAGAGGGGGGAGTAACACCGGGGAGCTGTTTTTT	CATRGGSNTGELFF	NA	14	TRBV15	medium-sized	TRBJ2-2
TGTGCCAGTAGACAGGGGGCGAATAATTCACCCCTCCACTTT	CASRQGANNSPLHF	TRBD1	14	TRBV19	NA	TRBJ1-6
TGTGCCATCAGTGAGTGGGGGGGGGCGGCTGAAGCTTTCTTT	CAISEWGGAAEAFF	NA	14	TRBV10-3	once	TRBJ1-1
TGTGCCAGCAGCCTTCGACAACCGGGAGGGACAGATACGCAGTATTTT	CASSLRQPGGTDTQYF	TRBD2	16	TRBV7-3	many	TRBJ2-3
TGTGCCAGCAGTTTAGTCCTGACTTTC	CASSLVLTF	NA	9	TRBV12-3/TRBV12-4	NA	TRBJ2-6
TGCGCCAGCAGCTTGGGACAGCAGAACACTGAAGCTTTCTTT	CASSLGQQNTEAFF	NA	14	TRBV5-1	many	TRBJ1-1
TGCAGCCAAGAACACAGACTCTATAATTCACCCCTCCACTTT	CSQEHRLYNSPLHF	NA	14	TRBV29-1	NA	TRBJ1-6
TGTGCCAGCAGCCAAGAGGATAGCGGGAGTGACGAGCAGTACTTC	CASSQEDSGSDEQYF	TRBD2	15	TRBV14	many	TRBJ2-7
TGTGCCAGCAGCCAAGATCTCGGGACAGGACTTATGAACACTGAAGCTTTCTTT	CASSQDLGTGLMNTEAFF	TRBD1	18	TRBV14	many	TRBJ1-1
TGCAGCGCCGAAGGGGGCGGGAAGACCCAGTACTTC	CSAEGGGKTQYF	NA	12	TRBV29-1	few	TRBJ2-5
TGTGCCAGCAGCCCCCGACAGAACACCGGGGAGCTGTTTTTT	CASSPRQNTGELFF	NA	14	TRBV7-2	NA	TRBJ2-2
TGTGCCACCAGCAGAACGACAGGGGTAGGGAATTCACCCCTCCACTTT	CATSRTTGVGNSPLHF	TRBD1	16	TRBV15	NA	TRBJ1-6
TGCAGCGTTCACGGGACACCAAACACTGAAGCTTTCTTT	CSVHGTPNTEAFF	NA	13	TRBV20-1	NA	TRBJ1-1
TGTGCCAGCAGTGATCCCGGGACAGGGAGGTCTGGAAACACCATATATTTT	CASSDPGTGRSGNTIYF	TRBD1	17	TRBV12-3/TRBV12-4	many	TRBJ1-3
TGTGCCGCCACCATGTGGACAGGCCGACTCCAAGAGACCCAGTACTTC	CAATMWTGRLQETQYF	TRBD1	16	TRBV15	NA	TRBJ2-5
TGTGCCAGCAGAGGGACTAGCGGAAACCACGAGCAGTACTTC	CASRGTSGNHEQYF	TRBD2	14	TRBV7-3	NA	TRBJ2-7
TGCGCCAGCAGCCAAGCACGTGGGGCAGCGAATGAAGCTTTCTTT	CASSQARGAANEAFF	NA	15	TRBV4-3	many	TRBJ1-1
TGTGCCAGCAGTCCCTCGGGACTAGCGGGGGGTACCGGGGAGCTGTTTTTT	CASSPSGLAGGTGELFF	TRBD2	17	TRBV5-4	NA	TRBJ2-2
TGCGCCAGCAGCCGCACCGGGACTACGAACACCGGGGAGCTGTTTTTT	CASSRTGTTNTGELFF	TRBD2	16	TRBV5-1	many	TRBJ2-2
TGTGCCAGCAGCCCACCGGGCCCTAGCAATCAGCCCCAGTACTTC	CASSPPGPSNQPQYF	NA	15	TRBV7-8	few	TRBJ2-5
TGTGCCAGCAGTGAAGCGGGCGCGGGGTTGCCTGGCTACACCTTC	CASSEAGAGLPGYTF	NA	15	TRBV6-1	many	TRBJ1-2
TGCAGCGTAGGAACAGGAGGGATAGCTGAAAAACTGTTTTTT	CSVGTGGIAEKLFF	NA	14	TRBV29-1	NA	TRBJ1-4
TGTGCCAGCAGCCCCGTAGGGGCGCAAATCACAGATACGCAGTATTTT	CASSPVGAQITDTQYF	NA	16	TRBV5-4	NA	TRBJ2-3
TGCGCCAGCAGCCAAGGGGGAGGGCTCGAGCAGTACTTC	CASSQGGGLEQYF	TRBD2	13	TRBV4-3	many	TRBJ2-7
TGTGCCAGCAGGTCAGGGGCAGTGAGGACCCAGTACTTC	CASRSGAVRTQYF	NA	13	TRBV7-3	NA	TRBJ2-5
TGTGCCAGCAGGGAAGGTCTAGCGGGTACCTACGAGCAGTACTTC	CASREGLAGTYEQYF	TRBD2	15	TRBV2	NA	TRBJ2-7
TGCAGCTTAGTAAGGACTAGCGGGAAATACGAGCAGTACTTC	CSLVRTSGKYEQYF	TRBD2	14	TRBV29-1	NA	TRBJ2-7
TGTGCCAGCAGCTTAGGGACACTGACCTACGAGCAGTACTTC	CASSLGTLTYEQYF	NA	14	TRBV7-2	many	TRBJ2-7
TGCGCCAGCAGCCGGGACAGGGGCTCCGAGCAGTACTTC	CASSRDRGSEQYF	TRBD1	13	TRBV5-1	NA	TRBJ2-7
TGCAGTGCTAGAGATCCAGCAGATACGCAGTATTTT	CSARDPADTQYF	NA	12	TRBV20-1	NA	TRBJ2-3
TGCAGTGCTAGACGCCGACTAGCGGGACATTTAACGACCCAGTACTTC	CSARRRLAGHLTTQYF	TRBD2	16	TRBV20-1	NA	TRBJ2-5
TGTGCCAGCAGTCAGGGACGTACCTACGAGCAGTACTTC	CASSQGRTYEQYF	NA	13	TRBV13	many	TRBJ2-7
TGTGCCAGCAGCCGATCGGGACCCAGCTCCTACGAGCAGTACTTC	CASSRSGPSSYEQYF	NA	15	TRBV7-8	many	TRBJ2-7
TGCGCCAGCAGCTTGGCGGAGGGCGGGGAGCTGTTTTTT	CASSLAEGGELFF	NA	13	TRBV5-1	NA	TRBJ2-2